A single sample is the source of the 28 T cell receptor beta chains below, sequenced in a study of cytomegalovirus exposure and HLA in healthy donors. Primers: 60 Vbeta forward and 13 Jbeta reverse. The repertoire was sequenced with immunoSEQ multiplex PCR; TCRdb's copy has only in-frame clones and lacks some. The table shows 140,000 or so clones, with around 80% occurring only once. Input material: PBMCs. These receptors were collected from a female donor in good health and CMV-seronegative.

V is TRBV7-6 and J is TRBJ1-1; D ambiguous. The germline V gene has CDR1 SGHVS and CDR2 FNYEAQ. Trimming left V 9 bases short and J 4 bases short, with 12 bases between. The CDR3 is 12 residues long. The chain's CDR3 is CASSPRGTEAFF. Written as DNA, the CDR3 is TGTGCCAGTTCCCCCCGCGGCACTGAAGCTTTCTTT.

The chain has TRBV29-1 and TRBJ1-4; D is perhaps TRBD1 (6 bases). Germline V gives CDR1 SQVTM, CDR2 ANQGSEA. The CDR3 covers 13 residues. V gave up 4 bases and J gave up 5 bases, with 11 bases separating them. CDR3 DNA: TGCAGCGTTGGGGACACGGGGAATGAAAAACTGTTTTTT. Its protein product is CSVGDTGNEKLFF.

This chain links TRBV7-9 with TRBJ1-2; tentatively, D is TRBD1 (6 bases). Germline-derived CDR1 and CDR2 are SEHNR and FQNEAQ (reference sequence). V lost 6 bases and J 1 base, leaving 9 bases between the germline ends. The CDR3 totals 13 residues. The CDR3 loop reads CASRGHFNYGYTF. CDR3 coding DNA: TGTGCCAGCAGGGGACATTTTAACTATGGCTACACCTTC.

Many counts were recorded for this clone. The chain couples TRBV2 to TRBJ1-5; 7 bases line up with TRBD1. Germline CDR1 and CDR2: SNHLY and FYNNEI. The CDR3 runs to 14 residues. V shed 2 bases, J shed 4 bases, and the junction held 2 bases outside the gene matches. CDR3 protein: CASSERQGNQPQHF. The CDR3 nucleotides are TGTGCCAGCAGTGAACGACAGGGAAATCAGCCCCAGCATTTT.

This sequence joins TRBV6-5 and TRBJ1-5, with 7 positions matching TRBD1. With 5 bases clipped from V and 2 bases from J, the junction kept 6 bases outside the gene matches. This CDR3 is 15 amino acids long. The V gene's germline CDR1 is MNHEY and CDR2 SVGAGI. This chain's CDR3 is CASSRNRGGNQPQHF. DNA for the CDR3: TGTGCCAGCAGTAGGAACAGGGGTGGCAATCAGCCCCAGCATTTT.

The J gene is TRBJ2-7, the V gene TRBV5-1, with D possibly being TRBD2 (6 bases). This CDR3 spans 14 amino acids. V lost 3 bases, J lost 7 bases, and 17 bases lay in between. In germline, CDR1 is SGHRS, CDR2 YFSETQ. The CDR3 is CASSSGLSPEEQYF. The CDR3, as DNA: TGCGCCAGCAGCTCCGGACTATCCCCTGAGGAGCAGTACTTC. Full variable domain (rest looked up from reference TRBV5-1 and TRBJ2-7): KAGVTQTPRYLIKTRGQQVTLSCSPISGHRSVSWYQQTPGQGLQFLFEYFSETQRNKGNFPGRFSGRQFSNSRSEMNVSTLELGDSALYLCASSSGLSPEEQYFGPGTRLTVT.

The chain recombines TRBV5-1 with TRBJ2-5; D gene unclear. Deletions cut 2 bases from V and 0 bases from J, with 8 bases between. The CDR3 has 14 amino acids. Germline V CDR1 and CDR2: SGHRS, YFSETQ. The CDR3 protein is CASSFRSYQETQYF. CDR3 nucleotides: TGCGCCAGCAGCTTCAGATCTTACCAAGAGACCCAGTACTTC. The full variable domain, in which reference TRBV5-1 and TRBJ2-5 provide the parts outside the CDR3, is KAGVTQTPRYLIKTRGQQVTLSCSPISGHRSVSWYQQTPGQGLQFLFEYFSETQRNKGNFPGRFSGRQFSNSRSEMNVSTLELGDSALYLCASSFRSYQETQYFGPGTRLLVL.

This clone showed up just a few times. This chain uses TRBV30 with TRBJ1-1; D not certain. Trimming shortened V by 4 bases and J by 3 bases, and 9 bases separated the two germline ends. Germline V gene data show CDR1 as GTSNPN and CDR2 as SVGIG (reference sequence). This CDR3 has 12 amino acids. The CDR3 sequence: CAWTKLDTEAFF. The CDR3 DNA reads as TGTGCCTGGACCAAGCTGGACACTGAAGCTTTCTTT.

The chain is built from TRBV5-6 and TRBJ1-3, with 8 bases aligning to TRBD1. Trimming removed 0 bases from V and 1 base from J; junction bases left unmatched: 3. From germline, CDR1 is SGHDT and CDR2 YYEEEE. This CDR3 comprises 16 residues. The DNA for the CDR3 is TGTGCCAGCAGCTTGGCAGGGGGCGCTTCTGGAAACACCATATATTTT. This encodes CASSLAGGASGNTIYF.

This clone has just a few counts. The genes are TRBV10-2 and TRBJ2-7; maybe TRBD1 (6 bases). The CDR3 consists of 14 residues. V was trimmed by 7 bases and J by 3 bases, leaving 16 bases between them. Germline CDR1 reads WSHSY; CDR2 reads SAAADI. CDR3 region: CASTDSTGYYEQYF. For the CDR3, the DNA is TGCGCCAGCACGGATTCGACAGGTTACTACGAGCAGTACTTC.

The chain employs TRBV27 and TRBJ2-3; TRBD2 matches 7 bases. With V trimmed by 7 bases and J by 3 bases, 13 bases remained unmatched. Germline CDR1 reads MNHEY; CDR2 reads SMNVEV (reference sequence). The length of the CDR3 is 16 residues. The CDR3 is CASNPVAAGVTDTQYF. The DNA of the CDR3 is TGTGCCAGCAACCCCGTGGCGGCGGGAGTGACAGATACGCAGTATTTT.

The V call is TRBV11-2, the J call TRBJ1-3; D unresolved. CDR3 size: 16 residues. V lost 1 base and J lost 0, with 10 bases in between. The V gene's germline CDR1 is SGHAT and CDR2 FQNNGV. This chain's CDR3 is CASSLVPPYSGNTIYF. In DNA, the CDR3 is TGTGCCAGCAGCTTAGTGCCACCCTACTCTGGAAACACCATATATTTT.

This CDR3 is CASSLGSGSGYEQYF. CDR3 nucleotide sequence: TGTGCCAGCAGCTTAGGATCGGGGAGTGGGTACGAGCAGTACTTC. V gene TRBV7-7 combines with J gene TRBJ2-7; maybe TRBD2 (5 bases). V dropped 1 base and J dropped 4 bases, with 14 bases sitting between them. The germline CDR1 and CDR2 sequences are SSHAT and FNYEAQ (reference sequence). CDR3 length equals 15 residues. Filled out from reference TRBV7-7 and TRBJ2-7, the complete variable domain reads GAGVSQSPRYKVTKRGQDVTLRCDPISSHATLYWYQQALGQGPEFLTYFNYEAQPDKSGLPSDRFSAERPEGSISTLTIQRTEQRDSAMYRCASSLGSGSGYEQYFGPGTRLTVT.

This rearrangement joins TRBV15 to TRBJ2-1; 7 bases are shared with TRBD1. Germline lookup yields CDR1 LNHNV and CDR2 YYDKDF (reference sequence). The CDR3 totals 18 residues. Trimming took 1 base from V and 1 from J; bases not matched to a gene: 10. The CDR3 loop is CATSRVGFRDSSYNEQFF. CDR3 in DNA: TGTGCCACCAGCAGAGTCGGGTTTCGGGACAGTTCCTACAATGAGCAGTTCTTC.

This clone showed up just a few times. The CDR3 sequence: CASSQGLFNEKLFF. The CDR3 coding sequence is TGCGCCAGCAGCCAAGGACTCTTTAATGAAAAACTGTTTTTT. The chain combines TRBV4-1 with TRBJ1-4; no firm D call. Germline CDR1 reads MGHRA; CDR2 reads YSYEKL. V lost 1 base to trimming and J lost 4 bases, with 7 bases between them. CDR3 size: 14 residues.

This clone was observed a handful of times. Here the CDR3 reads CASSSPETQYF. The CDR3 coding sequence is TGCGCCAGCAGCTCCCCTGAGACCCAGTACTTC. V and J are TRBV4-1 and TRBJ2-5; D ambiguous. CDR1 is MGHRA, CDR2 YSYEKL, per germline. The CDR3 contains 11 residues. Trimming removed 5 bases from V and 5 bases from J, with 6 bases in between.

The V call is TRBV13, the J call TRBJ1-4; 10 nucleotides match TRBD1. The J segment lost 7 bases and the V segment lost 6 bases, leaving 5 bases of the junction unmatched. This CDR3 contains 14 residues. Germline CDR1 and CDR2: PRHDT and FYEKMQ (reference sequence). The CDR3 is CASRLTGGFEKLFF. In nucleotides, the CDR3 is TGTGCCAGCAGGCTGACAGGGGGCTTTGAAAAACTGTTTTTT. Drawing the rest from reference TRBV13 and TRBJ1-4, the complete variable domain is AAGVIQSPRHLIKEKRETATLKCYPIPRHDTVYWYQQGPGQDPQFLISFYEKMQSDKGSIPDRFSAQQFSDYHSELNMSSLELGDSALYFCASRLTGGFEKLFFGSGTQLSVL.

In this sample, this clone turned up a few times. Here the CDR3 DNA reads TGCAGCGTCGGATACGGGAGAAACGCATACAATGAGCAGTTCTTC. It encodes CSVGYGRNAYNEQFF. The rearrangement uses TRBV29-1 and TRBJ2-1; possibly TRBD2 for D (6 bases). V was trimmed by 6 bases and J by 4 bases, leaving 19 bases between them. This CDR3 region has 15 residues. Germline V gene data show CDR1 as SQVTM and CDR2 as ANQGSEA.

The V call is TRBV29-1, the J call TRBJ2-2; no firm D call. This CDR3 contains 13 residues. Trimming took 5 bases from V and 4 from J, leaving 11 bases between them. Germline V lookup: CDR1 SQVTM, CDR2 ANQGSEA. Written as DNA, the CDR3 is TGCAGCGTTTCAAGACACAGCACCGGGGAGCTGTTTTTT. Translating it yields CSVSRHSTGELFF.

The chain joins TRBV11-1 to TRBJ2-3; 9 nucleotides align to TRBD1. Germline V lookup: CDR1 SGHAT, CDR2 FQDESV (reference sequence). The CDR3 has 16 amino acids. With V trimmed by 5 bases and J by 3 bases, 9 bases remained unmatched. The chain's CDR3 is CASSHWTGVRTDTQYF. CDR3 DNA sequence: TGTGCCAGCAGCCACTGGACAGGGGTTAGGACAGATACGCAGTATTTT.

CDR3 nucleotides: TGTGCCAGCAGTGGCCTAGCGGGAGTCGGTGAGCAGTACTTC. Encoded protein: CASSGLAGVGEQYF. The rearrangement joins TRBV27 to TRBJ2-7, with 10 bases identical to TRBD2. This CDR3 has 14 residues. V lost 5 bases to trimming and J lost 7 bases; unmatched junction nucleotides: 8. In germline, CDR1 is MNHEY, CDR2 SMNVEV (reference sequence).

The chain has TRBV9 and TRBJ2-7; a weak D match, TRBD1 (6 bases). This CDR3 is built from 14 residues. Germline V CDR1 and CDR2: SGDLS, YYNGEE. V was shortened by 3 bases and J by 6 bases, with 16 bases between the two germline ends. The CDR3 protein is CASSAEQGSGEQYF. The CDR3 DNA reads TGTGCCAGCAGCGCCGAACAGGGTTCTGGCGAGCAGTACTTC. The full variable domain, in which reference TRBV9 and TRBJ2-7 provide the parts outside the CDR3, is DSGVTQTPKHLITATGQRVTLRCSPRSGDLSVYWYQQSLDQGLQFLIQYYNGEERAKGNILERFSAQQFPDLHSELNLSSLELGDSALYFCASSAEQGSGEQYFGPGTRLTVT.

The gene calls are TRBV4-1 and TRBJ1-5; D not certain. This CDR3 has 17 residues. The ends were cut back, 0 bases at V and 0 bases at J, with 12 bases in the middle. From germline, CDR1 is MGHRA and CDR2 YSYEKL. The CDR3 is CASSQDLDTISNQPQHF. In DNA form, the CDR3 reads TGCGCCAGCAGCCAAGATCTTGACACGATTAGCAATCAGCCCCAGCATTTT.

This chain connects TRBV5-6 to TRBJ2-3; maybe TRBD2 (6 bases). Trimming removed 2 bases at V and 1 base at J, with 11 bases between. Germline CDR1 and CDR2: SGHDT and YYEEEE. This CDR3 comprises 15 residues. CDR3 region: CASSLGRTRTDTQYF. CDR3 nucleotide sequence: TGTGCCAGCAGCTTAGGGAGGACTCGCACAGATACGCAGTATTTT.

The chain recombines TRBV2 with TRBJ2-5; 7 bases line up with TRBD2. In germline, CDR1 is SNHLY, CDR2 FYNNEI. Unmatched junction bases numbered 3, after V lost 5 bases and J lost 0 bases. This CDR3 region has 14 residues. The chain's CDR3 is CASSTGTNQETQYF. Written as DNA, the CDR3 is TGTGCCAGCAGTACCGGGACTAACCAAGAGACCCAGTACTTC.

The CDR3 sequence is CASSNFDRSRETQYF. DNA of the CDR3: TGTGCCAGCTCTAATTTTGACAGGTCTCGGGAGACCCAGTACTTC. The V gene is TRBV11-2, the J gene TRBJ2-5; TRBD1 might be the D (6 bases). The CDR3 is 15 amino acids. Germline V gene lookup returns CDR1 SGHAT and CDR2 FQNNGV. The germline V and J ends were trimmed by 8 bases and 5 bases, with 21 bases remaining between them.

The chain couples TRBV15 to TRBJ2-3; 9 nucleotides line up with TRBD2. After removal of 0 bases from V and 0 bases from J, the junction contained 7 bases not matched to a gene. CDR3 size: 18 residues. Germline CDR1 reads LNHNV; CDR2 reads YYDKDF (reference sequence). In DNA, the CDR3 is TGTGCCACCAGCAGAGATGCTTCTAGCGGGACTAGCACAGATACGCAGTATTTT. Residues: CATSRDASSGTSTDTQYF. Together with reference TRBV15 and TRBJ2-3, the CDR3 gives the full variable domain: DAMVIQNPRYQVTQFGKPVTLSCSQTLNHNVMYWYQQKSSQAPKLLFHYYDKDFNNEADTPDNFQSRRPNTSFCFLDIRSPGLGDTAMYLCATSRDASSGTSTDTQYFGPGTRLTVL.

The table lists this clone with a few counts. The chain combines TRBV6-1 with TRBJ1-2; weak D call: TRBD1 (5 bases). V lost 3 bases and J lost 1, with 15 bases in between. CDR3 size: 16 residues. The germline gives CDR1 MNHNS, CDR2 SASEGT. The CDR3 loop reads CASSDTGGRINYGYTF. The CDR3 nucleotides read TGTGCCAGCAGTGACACCGGGGGACGAATTAACTATGGCTACACCTTC.